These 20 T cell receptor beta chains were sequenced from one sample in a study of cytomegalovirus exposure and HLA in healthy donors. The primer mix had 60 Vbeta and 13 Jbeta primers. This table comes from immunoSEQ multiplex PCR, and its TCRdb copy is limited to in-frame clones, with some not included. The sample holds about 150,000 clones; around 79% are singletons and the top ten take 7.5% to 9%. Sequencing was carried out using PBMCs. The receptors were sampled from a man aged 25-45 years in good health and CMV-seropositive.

CDR3 coding DNA: TGTGCCAGCAGTTTAATGGGAGGTAATGGCTACACCTTC. It translates to CASSLMGGNGYTF. This chain links TRBV28 with TRBJ1-2; D uncertain. The germline V gene has CDR1 MDHEN and CDR2 SYDVKM. Trimming pared 2 bases from V and 6 bases from J, leaving 10 bases between. The CDR3 is made up of 13 amino acids.

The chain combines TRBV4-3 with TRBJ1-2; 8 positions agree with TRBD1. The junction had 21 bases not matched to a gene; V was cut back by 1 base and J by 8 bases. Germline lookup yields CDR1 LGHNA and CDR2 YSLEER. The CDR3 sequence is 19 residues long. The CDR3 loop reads CASSQVLEIGQGREGGYTF. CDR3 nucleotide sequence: TGCGCCAGCAGCCAAGTCTTGGAAATTGGACAGGGCAGAGAAGGAGGCTACACCTTC.

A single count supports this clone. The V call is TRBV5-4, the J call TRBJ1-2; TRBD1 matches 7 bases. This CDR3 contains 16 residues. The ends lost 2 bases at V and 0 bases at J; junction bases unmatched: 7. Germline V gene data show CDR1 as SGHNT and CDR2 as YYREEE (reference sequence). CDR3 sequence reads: CASSLGTALSNYGYTF. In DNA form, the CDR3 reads TGTGCCAGCAGCTTAGGGACAGCGCTCTCTAACTATGGCTACACCTTC.

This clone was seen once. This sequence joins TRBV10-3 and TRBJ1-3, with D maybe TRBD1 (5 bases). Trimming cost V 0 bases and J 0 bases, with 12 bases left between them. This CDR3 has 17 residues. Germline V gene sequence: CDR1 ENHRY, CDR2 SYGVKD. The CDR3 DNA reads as TGTGCCATCAGTGAGTCCGTCAGACAGAGCTCTGGAAACACCATATATTTT. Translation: CAISESVRQSSGNTIYF.

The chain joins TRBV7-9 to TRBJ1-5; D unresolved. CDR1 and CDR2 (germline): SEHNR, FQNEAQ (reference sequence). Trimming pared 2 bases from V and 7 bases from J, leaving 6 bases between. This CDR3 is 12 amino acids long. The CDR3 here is CASSLSLQPQHF. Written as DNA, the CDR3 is TGTGCCAGCAGCTTAAGCCTGCAGCCCCAGCATTTT.

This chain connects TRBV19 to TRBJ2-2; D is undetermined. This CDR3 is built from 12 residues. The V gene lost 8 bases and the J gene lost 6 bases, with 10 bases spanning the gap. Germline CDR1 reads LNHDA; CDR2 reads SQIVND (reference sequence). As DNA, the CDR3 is TGTGCCAGTCAGCCTGAGGCCGGGGAGCTGTTTTTT. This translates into CASQPEAGELFF.

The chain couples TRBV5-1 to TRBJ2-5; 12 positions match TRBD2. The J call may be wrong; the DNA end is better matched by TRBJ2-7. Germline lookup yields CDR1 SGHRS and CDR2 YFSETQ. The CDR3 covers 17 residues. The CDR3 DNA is TGCGCCAGCAGCGGGACGCACCGGACTAGCGGGACTTACGAGCAGTACTTC. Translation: CASSGTHRTSGTYEQYF.

The CDR3 coding sequence is TGTGCCATCAGTGAGGCCAGGCAGGGGGACTACGAGCAGTACTTC. Protein sequence: CAISEARQGDYEQYF. The V call is TRBV10-3, the J call TRBJ2-7, with 7 bases identical to TRBD1. In germline, CDR1 is ENHRY, CDR2 SYGVKD. The CDR3 consists of 15 residues. J gave up 3 bases and V 2 bases, and 7 bases lay outside the gene matches.

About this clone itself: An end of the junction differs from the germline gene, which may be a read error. As DNA, the CDR3 is TGTGCCAGCACCCTCTTGAGTGTCTCCGACGAGCAGTACTTC. Encoded protein: CASTLLSVSDEQYF. The rearrangement joins TRBV28 to TRBJ2-7; D uncertain. Per germline, CDR1 MDHEN and CDR2 SYDVKM. The CDR3 covers 14 residues.

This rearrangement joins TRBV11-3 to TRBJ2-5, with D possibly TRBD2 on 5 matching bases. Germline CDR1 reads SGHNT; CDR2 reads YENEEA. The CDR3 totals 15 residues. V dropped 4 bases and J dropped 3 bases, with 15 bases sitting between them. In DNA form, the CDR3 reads TGTGCCAGCAGCTCATCAGCGGACGGTAAAGAGACCCAGTACTTC. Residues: CASSSSADGKETQYF.

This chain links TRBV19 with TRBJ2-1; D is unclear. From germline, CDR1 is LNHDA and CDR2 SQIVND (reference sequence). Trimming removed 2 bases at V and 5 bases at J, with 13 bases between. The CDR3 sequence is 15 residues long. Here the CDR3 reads CASSITPQINNEQFF. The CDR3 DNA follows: TGTGCCAGTAGTATAACACCGCAGATAAACAATGAGCAGTTCTTC.

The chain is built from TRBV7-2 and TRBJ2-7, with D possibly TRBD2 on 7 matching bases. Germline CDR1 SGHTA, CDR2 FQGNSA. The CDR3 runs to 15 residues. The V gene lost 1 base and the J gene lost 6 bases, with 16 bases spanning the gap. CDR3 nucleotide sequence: TGTGCCAGCAGCTTAGTTGGTGGGGGGGCGGCCGAGCAGTACTTC. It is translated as CASSLVGGGAAEQYF.

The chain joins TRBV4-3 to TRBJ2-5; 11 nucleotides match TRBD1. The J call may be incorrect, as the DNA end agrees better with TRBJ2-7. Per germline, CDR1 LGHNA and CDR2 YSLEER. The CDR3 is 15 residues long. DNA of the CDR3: TGCGCCAGCAGCCAAGTCGGGACAGGGGGAAACGAGCAGTACTTC. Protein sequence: CASSQVGTGGNEQYF.

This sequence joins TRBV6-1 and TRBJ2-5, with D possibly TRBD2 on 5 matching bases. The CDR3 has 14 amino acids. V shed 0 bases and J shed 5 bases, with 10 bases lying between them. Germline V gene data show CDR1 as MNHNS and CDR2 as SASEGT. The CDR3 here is CASSEANTGETQYF. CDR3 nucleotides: TGTGCCAGCAGTGAAGCGAATACGGGGGAGACCCAGTACTTC.

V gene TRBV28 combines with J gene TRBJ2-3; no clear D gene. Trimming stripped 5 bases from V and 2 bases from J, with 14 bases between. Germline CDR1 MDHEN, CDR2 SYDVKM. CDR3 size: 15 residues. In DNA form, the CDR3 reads TGTGCCAGCAGTCCCCGGAGCATTCTCACAGATACGCAGTATTTT. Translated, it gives CASSPRSILTDTQYF.

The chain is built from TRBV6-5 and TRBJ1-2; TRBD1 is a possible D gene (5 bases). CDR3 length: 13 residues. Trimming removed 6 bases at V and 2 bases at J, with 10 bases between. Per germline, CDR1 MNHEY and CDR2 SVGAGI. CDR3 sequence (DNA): TGTGCCAGCAGAACTAACAGGAACTATGGCTACACCTTC. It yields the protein CASRTNRNYGYTF.

CDR3 nucleotides: TGTGCCAGCAGCTTAGGCGCGGCTGAAGCTTTCTTT. This gives the protein CASSLGAAEAFF. This rearrangement joins TRBV11-3 to TRBJ1-1, with D hard to call. This CDR3 has 12 residues. Germline CDR1 is SGHNT and CDR2 is YENEEA. V lost 1 base and J lost 6, with 6 bases in between.

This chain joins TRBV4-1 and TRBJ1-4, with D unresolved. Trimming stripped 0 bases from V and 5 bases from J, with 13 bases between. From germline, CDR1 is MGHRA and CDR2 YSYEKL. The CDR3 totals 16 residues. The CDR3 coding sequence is TGCGCCAGCAGCCAAGATAGTCGTCCCGGGAATGAAAAACTGTTTTTT. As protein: CASSQDSRPGNEKLFF.

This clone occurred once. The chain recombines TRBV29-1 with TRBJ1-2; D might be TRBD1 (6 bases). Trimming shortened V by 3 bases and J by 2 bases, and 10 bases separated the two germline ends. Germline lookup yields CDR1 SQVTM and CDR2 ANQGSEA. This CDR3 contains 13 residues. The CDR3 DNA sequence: TGCAGCGTTGACGTGGACAGCAACTATGGCTACACCTTC. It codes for CSVDVDSNYGYTF. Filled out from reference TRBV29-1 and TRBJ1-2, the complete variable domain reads SAVISQKPSRDICQRGTSLTIQCQVDSQVTMMFWYRQQPGQSLTLIATANQGSEATYESGFVIDKFPISRPNLTFSTLTVSNMSPEDSSIYLCSVDVDSNYGYTFGSGTRLTVV.

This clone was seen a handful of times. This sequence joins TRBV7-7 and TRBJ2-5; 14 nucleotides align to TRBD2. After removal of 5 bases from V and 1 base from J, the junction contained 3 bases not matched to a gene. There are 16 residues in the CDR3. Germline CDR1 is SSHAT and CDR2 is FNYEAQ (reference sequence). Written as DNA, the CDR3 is TGTGCCAGCAGCCCTGGACTAGCGGGGGGCCAAGAGACCCAGTACTTC. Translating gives CASSPGLAGGQETQYF.